The entry that follows covers one T cell receptor (beta chain) sequence. Its cognate antigen is unknown. The data originate from a study of cytomegalovirus exposure and HLA in healthy donors. Study-level findings and limits: A later analysis associated some 16,000 TCR beta sequences with HLA alleles at a 0.05 false discovery rate. Altogether, 160 or so TCR beta chains were recorded as cytomegalovirus-associated.

With 60 Vbeta and 13 Jbeta primers, the PCR was carried out. The data were produced by immunoSEQ multiplex PCR, yet TCRdb's version contains in-frame clones alone and is incomplete. The sample holds some 130,000 clones, over 75% seen once. The sequence derives from a young man in good health. The sample comprised PBMCs.

Written as DNA, the CDR3 is TGTGCCAGCAGACTAGCGGGAGCCACCGGGGAGCTGTTTTTT. Translated, it gives CASRLAGATGELFF. The J gene is TRBJ2-2, the V gene TRBV9, with 11 bases lining up with TRBD2. V lost 5 bases, J lost 4 bases, and 1 base stayed unmatched. Germline V gives CDR1 SGDLS, CDR2 YYNGEE. This CDR3 has 14 amino acids. Full variable domain (outside the CDR3, taken from reference TRBV9 and TRBJ2-2): DSGVTQTPKHLITATGQRVTLRCSPRSGDLSVYWYQQSLDQGLQFLIQYYNGEERAKGNILERFSAQQFPDLHSELNLSSLELGDSALYFCASRLAGATGELFFGEGSRLTVL.